This T cell receptor beta chain was retrieved from a study of human versus mouse CDR3 diversity and MHC coevolution. Study-wide results and limits: By iCHAO1, human TCR beta clonotypes numbered about 1.6 million, the most.

Worth noting for this clone: What it binds is unknown.

The repertoire was sequenced with immunoSEQ multiplex PCR; TCRdb's copy has only in-frame clones and lacks some. The sample consists of about 73,000 clones, 85% to 95% of them appearing once. Naive CD4 T cells were sorted as CD45RO-negative, CD62L-positive. Deletions cut 0 bases from V and 6 bases from J, with 11 bases between. Germline V lookup: CDR1 SGHRS, CDR2 YFSETQ. The CDR3 spans 14 residues. The sequence was obtained from a person between 25 and 69 years old in good health. V usage is TRBV5-1 and J usage is TRBJ2-3; D unclear. The sequencing sample was made of naive CD4+ T cells from blood. Subset indicated: CD45RO-negative CD62L-positive naive CD4 T cells. The CDR3 reads CASSLGPSGDTQYF. For the CDR3, the DNA is TGCGCCAGCAGCTTGGGACCATCCGGGGATACGCAGTATTTT.